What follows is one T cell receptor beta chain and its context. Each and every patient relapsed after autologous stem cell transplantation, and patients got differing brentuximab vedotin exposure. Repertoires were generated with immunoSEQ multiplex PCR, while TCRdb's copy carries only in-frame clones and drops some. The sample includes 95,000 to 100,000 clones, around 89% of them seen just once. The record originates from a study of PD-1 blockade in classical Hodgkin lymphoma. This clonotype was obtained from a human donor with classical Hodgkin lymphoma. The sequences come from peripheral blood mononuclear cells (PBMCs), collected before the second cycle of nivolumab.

CDR3 region: CSAAPQETQYF. DNA of the CDR3: TGCAGTGCTGCACCCCAAGAGACCCAGTACTTC. This rearrangement joins TRBV20-1 to TRBJ2-5; D is undetermined. Germline values: CDR1 DFQATT, CDR2 SNEGSKA (reference sequence). This CDR3 has 11 amino acids. Deletions cut 5 bases from V and 1 base from J, with 5 bases between.